This entry concerns a single T cell receptor beta chain. What it recognizes is unknown. CDR3 size: 11 residues. CDR1 is DFQATT and CDR2 is SNEGSKA in the germline V gene (reference sequence). V lost 4 bases, J lost 10 bases, and 11 bases lay in between. TCRdb analysed the reads with MiXCR anew, one entry per CDR3 protein. Of roughly 920,000 distinct CDR3 sequences detected, more than 25% appear once; the ten largest clones hold over 11%. The data are from a study of T cell repertoires in cytomegalovirus infection. Study observations and caveats: It was HLA-C-restricted CMV-specific TCR beta clonotypes that dominated the response ex vivo.

The rearrangement uses TRBV20-1 and TRBJ2-1; D gene ambiguous. The receptor's source is a human donor in good health (CMV status not recorded). Some clones in this sample may be carry-over from other donors' samples. Sequenced material: cultured CD8+ T cells from PBMCs, taken from culture after CMV antigen stimulation. CDR3 in amino acids: CSATSRQEQFF. The CDR3 DNA is TGCAGTGCTACGAGTAGGCAGGAGCAGTTCTTC.